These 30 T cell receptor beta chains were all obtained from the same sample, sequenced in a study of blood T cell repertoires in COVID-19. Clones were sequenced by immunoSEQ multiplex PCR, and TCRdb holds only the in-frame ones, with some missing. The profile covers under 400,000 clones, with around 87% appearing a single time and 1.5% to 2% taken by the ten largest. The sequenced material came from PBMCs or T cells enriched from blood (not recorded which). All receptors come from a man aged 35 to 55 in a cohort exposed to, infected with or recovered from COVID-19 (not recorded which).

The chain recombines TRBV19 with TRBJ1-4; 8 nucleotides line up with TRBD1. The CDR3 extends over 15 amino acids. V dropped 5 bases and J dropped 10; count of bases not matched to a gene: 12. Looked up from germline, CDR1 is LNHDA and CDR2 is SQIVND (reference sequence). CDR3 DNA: TGTGCCAGTAGTCCCGGCGGACAGGGAGGGGGAAAACTGTTTTTT. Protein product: CASSPGGQGGGKLFF.

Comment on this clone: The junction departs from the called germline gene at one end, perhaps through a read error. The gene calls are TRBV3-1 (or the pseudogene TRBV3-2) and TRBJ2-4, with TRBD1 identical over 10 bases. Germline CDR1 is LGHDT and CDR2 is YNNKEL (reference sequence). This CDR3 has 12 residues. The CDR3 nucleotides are TGTGCCAGCAGCCGACAGGGGGCGGGTTGGTGCTTC. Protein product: CASSRQGAGWCF.

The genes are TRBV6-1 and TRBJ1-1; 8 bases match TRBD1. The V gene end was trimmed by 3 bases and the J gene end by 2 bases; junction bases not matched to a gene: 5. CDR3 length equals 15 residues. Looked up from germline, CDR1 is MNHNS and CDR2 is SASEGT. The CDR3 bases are TGTGCCAGCAGTGAGGTGGGACAGGCCAACACTGAAGCTTTCTTT. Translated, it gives CASSEVGQANTEAFF.

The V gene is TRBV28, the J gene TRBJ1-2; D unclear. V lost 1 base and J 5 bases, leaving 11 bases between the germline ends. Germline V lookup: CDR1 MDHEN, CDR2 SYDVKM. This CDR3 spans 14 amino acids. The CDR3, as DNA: TGTGCCAGCAGTTTATCGACACGTTTTTATGGCTACACCTTC. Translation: CASSLSTRFYGYTF.

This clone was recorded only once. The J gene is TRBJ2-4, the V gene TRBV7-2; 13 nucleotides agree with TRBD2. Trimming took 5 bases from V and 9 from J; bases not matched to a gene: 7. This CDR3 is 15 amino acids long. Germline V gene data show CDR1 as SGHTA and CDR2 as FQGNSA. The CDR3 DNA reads TGTGCCAGCAGCCCCGGACTAGCGGGAGCAGGCATTCAGTACTTC. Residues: CASSPGLAGAGIQYF.

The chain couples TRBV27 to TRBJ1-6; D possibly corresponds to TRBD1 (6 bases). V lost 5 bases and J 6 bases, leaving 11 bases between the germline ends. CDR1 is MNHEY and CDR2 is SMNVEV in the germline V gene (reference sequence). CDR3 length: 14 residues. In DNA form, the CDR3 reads TGTGCCAGCAGTAACGACAGGTCTAATTCACCCCTCCACTTT. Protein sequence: CASSNDRSNSPLHF.

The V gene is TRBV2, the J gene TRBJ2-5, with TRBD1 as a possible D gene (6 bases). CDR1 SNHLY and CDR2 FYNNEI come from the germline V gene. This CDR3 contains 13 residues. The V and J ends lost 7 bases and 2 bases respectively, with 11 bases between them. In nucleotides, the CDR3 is TGTGCCAGCACTAAGGGACAACAAGAGACCCAGTACTTC. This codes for CASTKGQQETQYF.

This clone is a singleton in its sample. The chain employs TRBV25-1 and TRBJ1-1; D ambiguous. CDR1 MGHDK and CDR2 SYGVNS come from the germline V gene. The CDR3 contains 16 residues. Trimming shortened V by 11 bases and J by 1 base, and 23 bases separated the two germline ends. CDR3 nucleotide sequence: TGTGCCGGGCTTCAGAGTTTTGAAGAGAGGAACACTGAAGCTTTCTTT. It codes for CAGLQSFEERNTEAFF.

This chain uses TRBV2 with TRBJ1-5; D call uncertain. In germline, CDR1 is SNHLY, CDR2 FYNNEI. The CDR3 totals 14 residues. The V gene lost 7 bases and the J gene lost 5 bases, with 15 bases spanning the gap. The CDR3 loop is CASTISALDQPQHF. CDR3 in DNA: TGTGCCAGCACCATATCCGCCCTAGATCAGCCCCAGCATTTT.

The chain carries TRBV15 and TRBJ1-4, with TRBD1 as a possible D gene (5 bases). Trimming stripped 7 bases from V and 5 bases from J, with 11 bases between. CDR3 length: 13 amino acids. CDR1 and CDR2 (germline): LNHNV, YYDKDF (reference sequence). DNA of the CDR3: TGTGCCACCACCCCGGGGGTCAATGAAAAACTGTTTTTT. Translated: CATTPGVNEKLFF.

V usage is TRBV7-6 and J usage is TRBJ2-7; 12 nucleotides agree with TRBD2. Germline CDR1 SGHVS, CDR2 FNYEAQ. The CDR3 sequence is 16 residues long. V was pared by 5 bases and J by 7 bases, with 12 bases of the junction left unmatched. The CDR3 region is CASSPTLAGGLGEQYF. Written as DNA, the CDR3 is TGTGCCAGCAGCCCGACACTAGCGGGAGGACTAGGGGAGCAGTACTTC.

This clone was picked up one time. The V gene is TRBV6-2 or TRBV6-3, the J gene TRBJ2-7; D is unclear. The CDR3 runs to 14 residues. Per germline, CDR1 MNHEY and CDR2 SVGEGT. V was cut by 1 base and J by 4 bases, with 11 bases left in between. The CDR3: CASSYLAAPYEQYF. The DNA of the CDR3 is TGTGCCAGCAGTTACTTGGCGGCCCCTTACGAGCAGTACTTC.

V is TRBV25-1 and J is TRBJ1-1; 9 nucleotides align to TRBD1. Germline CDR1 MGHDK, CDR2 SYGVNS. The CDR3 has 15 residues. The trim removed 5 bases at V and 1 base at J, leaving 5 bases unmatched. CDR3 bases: TGTGCCAGCAGTATAGGACAGGGGAAGAACACTGAAGCTTTCTTT. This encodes CASSIGQGKNTEAFF.

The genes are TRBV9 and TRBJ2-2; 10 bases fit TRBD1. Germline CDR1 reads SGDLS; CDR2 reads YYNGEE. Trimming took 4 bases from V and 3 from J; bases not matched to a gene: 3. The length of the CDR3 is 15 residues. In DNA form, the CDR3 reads TGTGCCAGCAGCTACGGGACAGGGGACACCGGGGAGCTGTTTTTT. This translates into CASSYGTGDTGELFF.

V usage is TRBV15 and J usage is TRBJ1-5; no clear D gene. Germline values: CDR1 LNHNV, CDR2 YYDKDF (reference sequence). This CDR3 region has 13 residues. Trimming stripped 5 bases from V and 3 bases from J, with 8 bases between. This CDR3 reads CATSFRSNQPQHF. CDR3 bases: TGTGCCACCAGCTTCCGTTCCAATCAGCCCCAGCATTTT.

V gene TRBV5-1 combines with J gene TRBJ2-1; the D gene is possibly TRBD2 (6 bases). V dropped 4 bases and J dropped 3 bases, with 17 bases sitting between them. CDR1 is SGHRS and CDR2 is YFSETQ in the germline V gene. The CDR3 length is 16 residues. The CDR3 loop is CASSLTLGRGYNEQFF. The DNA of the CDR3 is TGCGCCAGCAGCCTTACGCTCGGGCGGGGCTACAATGAGCAGTTCTTC.

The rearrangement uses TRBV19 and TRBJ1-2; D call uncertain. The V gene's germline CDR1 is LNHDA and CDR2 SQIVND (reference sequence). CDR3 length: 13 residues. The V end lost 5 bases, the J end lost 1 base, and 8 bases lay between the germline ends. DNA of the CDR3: TGTGCCAGTAGTCCCGACTTTAACTATGGCTACACCTTC. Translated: CASSPDFNYGYTF.

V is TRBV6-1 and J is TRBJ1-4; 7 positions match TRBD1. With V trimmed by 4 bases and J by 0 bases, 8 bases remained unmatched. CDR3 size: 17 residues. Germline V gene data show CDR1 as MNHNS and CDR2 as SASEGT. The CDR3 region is CASSAPIGQATNEKLFF. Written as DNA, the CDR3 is TGTGCCAGCAGTGCACCCATAGGACAGGCAACTAATGAAAAACTGTTTTTT.

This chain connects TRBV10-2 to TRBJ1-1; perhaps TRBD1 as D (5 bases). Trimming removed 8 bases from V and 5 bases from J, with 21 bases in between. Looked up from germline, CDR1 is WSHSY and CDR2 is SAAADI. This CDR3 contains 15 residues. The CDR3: CASRTYLGVGTEAFF. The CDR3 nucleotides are TGCGCCAGCCGAACCTATTTAGGGGTAGGGACTGAAGCTTTCTTT.

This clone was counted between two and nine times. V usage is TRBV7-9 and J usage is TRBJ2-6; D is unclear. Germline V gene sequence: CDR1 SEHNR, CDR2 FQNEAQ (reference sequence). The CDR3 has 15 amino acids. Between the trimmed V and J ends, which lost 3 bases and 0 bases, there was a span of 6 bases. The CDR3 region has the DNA TGTGCCAGCAGCTTTAGTAGCTCTGGGGCCAACGTCCTGACTTTC. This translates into CASSFSSSGANVLTF.

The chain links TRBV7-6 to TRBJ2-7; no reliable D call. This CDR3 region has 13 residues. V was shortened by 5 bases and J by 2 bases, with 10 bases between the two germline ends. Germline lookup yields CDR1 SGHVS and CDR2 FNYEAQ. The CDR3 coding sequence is TGTGCCAGCAGCCCCCGACAAACCTACGAGCAGTACTTC. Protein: CASSPRQTYEQYF.

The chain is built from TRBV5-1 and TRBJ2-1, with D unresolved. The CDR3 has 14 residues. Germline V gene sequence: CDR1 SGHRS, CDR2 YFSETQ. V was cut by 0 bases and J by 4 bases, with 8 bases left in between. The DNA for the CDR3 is TGCGCCAGCAGCTTGGCCCTAGAATACAATGAGCAGTTCTTC. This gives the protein CASSLALEYNEQFF.

The CDR3 DNA is TGTGCCAGCAGTTACCCCTGGACAGGGGAGCTGTTTTTT. Residues: CASSYPWTGELFF. The V call is TRBV6-5, the J call TRBJ2-2; tentatively, D is TRBD1 (5 bases). Germline CDR1 MNHEY, CDR2 SVGAGI. Trimming left V 2 bases short and J 8 bases short, with 9 bases between. The CDR3 loop spans 13 amino acids.

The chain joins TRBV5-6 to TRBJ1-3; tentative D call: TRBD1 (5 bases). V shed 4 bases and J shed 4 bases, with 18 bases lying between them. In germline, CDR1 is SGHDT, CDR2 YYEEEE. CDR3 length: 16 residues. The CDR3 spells CASSQGGGTVGNTIYF. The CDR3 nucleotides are TGTGCCAGCAGCCAGGGTGGCGGAACGGTGGGAAACACCATATATTTT.

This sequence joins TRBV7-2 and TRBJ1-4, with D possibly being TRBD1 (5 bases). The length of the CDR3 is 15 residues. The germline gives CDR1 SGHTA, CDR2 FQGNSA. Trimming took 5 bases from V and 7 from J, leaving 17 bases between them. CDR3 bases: TGTGCCAGCAGCCTCGGGTTTCGGGGGAGTGAAAAACTGTTTTTT. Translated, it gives CASSLGFRGSEKLFF.

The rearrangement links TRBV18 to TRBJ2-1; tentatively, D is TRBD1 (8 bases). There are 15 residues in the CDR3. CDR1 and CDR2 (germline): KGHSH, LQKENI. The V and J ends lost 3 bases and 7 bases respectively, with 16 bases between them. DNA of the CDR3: TGTGCCAGCTCACCTGTTACAGGGGGGGGGAATGAGCAGTTCTTC. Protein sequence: CASSPVTGGGNEQFF.

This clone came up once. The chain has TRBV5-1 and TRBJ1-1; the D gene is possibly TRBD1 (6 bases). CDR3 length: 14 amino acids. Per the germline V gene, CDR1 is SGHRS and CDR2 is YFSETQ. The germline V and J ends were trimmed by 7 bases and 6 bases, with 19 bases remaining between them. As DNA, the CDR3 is TGCGCCAGCTCCCAGGGGTCGGGAGGGGCTGAAGCTTTCTTT. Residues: CASSQGSGGAEAFF.

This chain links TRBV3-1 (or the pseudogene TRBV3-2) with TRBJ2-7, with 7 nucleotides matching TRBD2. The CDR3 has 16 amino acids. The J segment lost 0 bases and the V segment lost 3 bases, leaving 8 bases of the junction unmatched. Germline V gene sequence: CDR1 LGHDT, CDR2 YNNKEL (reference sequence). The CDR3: CASSQLLRGDSYEQYF. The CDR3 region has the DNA TGTGCCAGCAGCCAGCTTCTCCGGGGGGACTCCTACGAGCAGTACTTC.

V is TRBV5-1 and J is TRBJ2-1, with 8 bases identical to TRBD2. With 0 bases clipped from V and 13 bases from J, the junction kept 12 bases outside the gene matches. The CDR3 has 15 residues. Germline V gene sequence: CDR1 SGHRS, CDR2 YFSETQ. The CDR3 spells CASSLENWRGVDQFF. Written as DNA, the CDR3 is TGCGCCAGCAGCTTGGAAAACTGGCGGGGGGTTGACCAGTTCTTC.

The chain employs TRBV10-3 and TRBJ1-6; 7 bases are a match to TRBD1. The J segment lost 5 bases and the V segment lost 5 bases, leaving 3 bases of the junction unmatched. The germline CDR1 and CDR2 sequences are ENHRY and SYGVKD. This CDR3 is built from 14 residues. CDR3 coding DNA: TGTGCCATCAGTCGGGACAGCAATAATTCACCCCTCCACTTT. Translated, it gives CAISRDSNNSPLHF.